The present T cell receptor beta chain was sequenced within a study of cytomegalovirus exposure and HLA in healthy donors. V was shortened by 5 bases and J by 6 bases, with 16 bases between the two germline ends. The CDR3 is 14 residues long. Germline-derived CDR1 and CDR2 are SEHNR and FQNEAQ (reference sequence). The sample holds a few counts of this clone. PCR employed 60 Vbeta and 13 Jbeta primers. Some clones are missing from TCRdb's copy, which holds only in-frame ones; the method was immunoSEQ multiplex PCR. The table records 85,000 to 90,000 clones, 70% to 90% of them present only once. The source of this sequence is a man aged 18 to 29 in good health and CMV-seronegative. Sequencing used PBMCs. V usage is TRBV7-9 and J usage is TRBJ1-1; D is possibly TRBD1 (5 bases). CDR3 sequence reads: CASSKTTELAEAFF. In nucleotides, the CDR3 is TGTGCCAGCAGCAAAACGACAGAGTTAGCTGAAGCTTTCTTT.